The source of this T cell receptor (beta chain) is a study of T cells in Graves' hyperthyroidism and ophthalmopathy. Whole-study results and caveats: Blood samples included most of the expanded thyroid clonotypes exceeding 0.001.

RNA transcripts served as the template for amplifying TCR beta CDR3 regions. The HTBI primer set served for first-round RT-PCR of the TCR CDR3. Using its own MiXCR run on the multiplex PCR reads, TCRdb lists one record per CDR3 protein. The table has roughly 330,000 distinct CDR3 sequences, approximately 17% seen once; the top ten hold roughly 33%. The CDR3 totals 13 residues. Germline CDR1 and CDR2: KGHSH and LQKENI. V lost 6 bases and J lost 6, with 11 bases in between. This clonotype was found many times. Its antigen is currently unknown. Reasons for excluding patients were uncontrolled infection, other autoimmune disease, pregnancy or lactation. Clinicians diagnosed patients from clinical symptoms, serum thyroxine and TRAb, thyroid ultrasound and orbital computed tomography.

The sequence was collected from a man under 40 with Graves' hyperthyroidism. Source material: blood. The V and J genes are TRBV18 and TRBJ1-4, with D maybe TRBD1 (6 bases). CDR3 in DNA: TGTGCCAGCTCCTCGGGGGCTGATGAAAAACTGTTTTTT. Its protein is CASSSGADEKLFF.